Here is one TCR beta chain with its context. Its antigen is undetermined. The data derive from a study of T cell responses to AZD1222 COVID-19 vaccine. Notes on the study in general: Baseline seropositivity occurred in only 5 to 7 AZD1222 recipients. Females outnumbered males among donors, who were mostly white British; clonal diversity was possibly underestimated.

Combined were second doses at about 4 or about 12 weeks. This CDR3 has 12 amino acids. Germline V gene sequence: CDR1 MNHEY, CDR2 SVGAGI. Trimming took off 7 bases at V and 6 bases at J, with 13 bases between the two ends. The protocol was immunoSEQ multiplex PCR, while the TCRdb copy is restricted to in-frame clones and leaves out a portion. The sample shows 80,000 to 90,000 clones, approximately 90% of them seen only once. The chain joins TRBV6-5 to TRBJ2-7; perhaps TRBD1 as D (6 bases). The source is an adult who received the AZD1222 COVID-19 vaccine. Specimen: peripheral blood, collected 28 days after the second AZD1222 dose. The CDR3 spells CASNARQVEQYF. CDR3 bases: TGTGCCAGCAATGCCCGACAGGTCGAGCAGTACTTC.